What follows describes a single TCR beta chain. What it recognizes is unknown. One end of the junction fails to match germline, which may point to a read error. The table came from immunoSEQ multiplex PCR; TCRdb's copy has only in-frame clones and leaves some out. The sample lists 93,000 or so clones, approximately 80% occurring once. This sample is drawn from a study of glioma-infiltrating T cells after dendritic cell vaccination. Turning to the study itself: Between about 2002 and 2013, patients got autologous tumor lysate-pulsed dendritic cell vaccines.

Germline CDR1 and CDR2: SSHAT and FNYEAQ (reference sequence). The CDR3 consists of 14 residues. Study-wide points: No direct clonality-survival link was found; a diverse polyclonal response may matter. Estimated pretreatment TIL content predicted outcome after dendritic cell vaccination. The cohort had few patients with full blood and tumor sets.

The genes are TRBV7-7 and TRBJ2-2; maybe TRBD2 (5 bases). This specimen consisted of blood, obtained before dendritic cell vaccination. The clonotype originates from a human donor with glioblastoma. CDR3 region: CASSLLVGTGELFF. The DNA of the CDR3 is TGTGCTAGCAGCCTACTAGTGGGGACCGGGGAGCTGTTTTTT. Drawing the rest from reference TRBV7-7 and TRBJ2-2, the complete variable domain is GAGVSQSPRYKVTKRGQDVTLRCDPISSHATLYWYQQALGQGPEFLTYFNYEAQPDKSGLPSDRFSAERPEGSISTLTIQRTEQRDSAMYRCASSLLVGTGELFFGEGSRLTVL.